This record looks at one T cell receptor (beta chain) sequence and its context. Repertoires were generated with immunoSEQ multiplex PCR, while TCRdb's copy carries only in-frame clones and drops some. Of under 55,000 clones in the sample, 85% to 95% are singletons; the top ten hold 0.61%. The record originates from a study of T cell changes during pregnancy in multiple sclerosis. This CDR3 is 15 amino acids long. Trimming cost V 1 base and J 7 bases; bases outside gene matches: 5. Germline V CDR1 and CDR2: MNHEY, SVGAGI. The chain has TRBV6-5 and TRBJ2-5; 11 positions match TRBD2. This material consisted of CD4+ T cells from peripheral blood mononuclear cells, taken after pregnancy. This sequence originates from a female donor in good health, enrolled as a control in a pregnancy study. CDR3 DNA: TGTGCCAGCAGTTACTTAGCGGGAGGGAGTGGGACCCAGTACTTC. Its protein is CASSYLAGGSGTQYF.